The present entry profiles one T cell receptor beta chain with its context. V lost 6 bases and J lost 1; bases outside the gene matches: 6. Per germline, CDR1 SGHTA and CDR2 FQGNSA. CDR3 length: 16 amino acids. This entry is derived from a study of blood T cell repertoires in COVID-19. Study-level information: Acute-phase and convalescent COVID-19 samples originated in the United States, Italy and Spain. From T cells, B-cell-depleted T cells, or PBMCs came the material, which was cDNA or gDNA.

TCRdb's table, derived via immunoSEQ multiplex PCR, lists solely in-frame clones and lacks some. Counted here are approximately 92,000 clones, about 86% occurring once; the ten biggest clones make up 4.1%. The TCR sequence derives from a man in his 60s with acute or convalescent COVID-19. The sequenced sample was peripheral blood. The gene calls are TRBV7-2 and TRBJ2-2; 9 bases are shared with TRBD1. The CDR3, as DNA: TGTGCCAGCAGGCAACCGGGACAGGGGAACACCGGGGAGCTGTTTTTT. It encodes CASRQPGQGNTGELFF.